The T cell receptor (beta chain) under discussion was sequenced for a study of blood T cell repertoires in COVID-19. Overall study context: COVID-19 samples, acute and convalescent, were from the United States, Italy and Spain. From T cells, B-cell-depleted T cells, or PBMCs came the material, which was cDNA or gDNA.

V lost 5 bases and J 0 bases, leaving 17 bases between the germline ends. Germline CDR1 and CDR2: MNHEY and SMNVEV (reference sequence). This CDR3 contains 17 residues. Authors' methods: From reference gene primer amplification, estimates of nucleated cell counts were derived. The protocol was immunoSEQ multiplex PCR, while the TCRdb copy is restricted to in-frame clones and leaves out a portion. V, J and clone size derive from that table, while D and trimming were established from the DNA sequence. The sample includes over 200,000 clones, around 85% of them seen just once. J is TRBJ2-1 and V is TRBV27; possibly TRBD2 for D (6 bases). Sequencing used peripheral blood. The sequence came from a human donor in a cohort sampled during active COVID-19. In DNA, the CDR3 is TGTGCCAGCAGTCCCACGACTAGACTGAGCTCCTACAATGAGCAGTTCTTC. It codes for CASSPTTRLSSYNEQFF.